The entry below describes one T cell receptor (beta chain). The CDR3 loop spans 15 amino acids. V gave up 5 bases and J gave up 2 bases; unmatched junction bases: 7. The germline V gene has CDR1 MNHEY and CDR2 SVGAGI. This entry comes from a study of blood T cell repertoires in COVID-19. For the study at large: Whether acute or convalescent, the COVID-19 samples came from the United States, Italy and Spain. PBMCs, B-cell-depleted T cells, or T cells were the source of the cDNA or gDNA that made up the material.

Generated by immunoSEQ multiplex PCR, the TCRdb table keeps only in-frame clones and is missing some. The top ten clones hold about 3% of a sample with approximately 220,000 clones, 70% to 90% of them seen once. This TCR derives from a man between 60 and 75 years old with acute or convalescent COVID-19. This rearrangement joins TRBV6-5 to TRBJ2-7, with 9 positions matching TRBD2. The sample taken for sequencing was peripheral blood. The CDR3 here is CASSPSAGGTYEQYF. The CDR3 nucleotides read TGTGCCAGCAGTCCCTCCGCGGGGGGGACCTACGAGCAGTACTTC.